This T cell receptor (beta chain) was sequenced in a study of neurological immune-mediated disorders. This clonotype came up many times. TCRdb fed the 5' RACE reads into MiXCR, producing one record per CDR3 protein. Here the sample spans under 90,000 distinct CDR3 sequences, 10% being singletons. The TCR comes from a man aged 40-49 years in good health. Material for sequencing was PBMCs.

The CDR3 DNA sequence: TGTGCCAGCAGCCCCCTCGGTTTGGGGTCGCGAGAGACCCAGTACTTC. It specifies CASSPLGLGSRETQYF. The rearrangement joins TRBV7-3 to TRBJ2-5; D gene unclear. V was clipped by 5 bases and J by 4 bases, with 20 bases between them. The germline CDR1 and CDR2 sequences are SGHTA and FQGTGA. The CDR3 contains 16 residues.